The entry below describes one T cell receptor (beta chain). The antigen remains undetermined. Sequencing was performed with immunoSEQ multiplex PCR; in TCRdb, only in-frame clones are kept and a portion is missing. Among some 150,000 clones listed, about 75% were seen once. The entry originates in a study of cytotoxic CD8 clonotypes in ibrutinib-treated CLL. Overall study context: Response specimens were obtained following a median treatment duration of around 12 months, with a range of 6 to 36.

The CDR3 has 14 amino acids. V lost 6 bases and J lost 3, with 12 bases in between. Per the germline V gene, CDR1 is MNHEY and CDR2 is SVGAGI. Study conclusions and caveats: Sampling time points were not equivalent between sustained-remission and progressing patients.

The clonotype originates from a human donor with chronic lymphocytic leukemia. The rearrangement joins TRBV6-5 to TRBJ1-3; tentative D call: TRBD1 (5 bases). The sample in question was PBMCs, obtained after 24 months of ibrutinib treatment. The CDR3 loop reads CASRAAGSGNTIYF. The CDR3, as DNA: TGTGCCAGCAGGGCGGCAGGGAGTGGAAACACCATATATTTT.